The 4 T cell receptor beta chains below all came from one sample that was sequenced in a study of blood T cell repertoires in COVID-19 (dated by TCRdb to 2018 to 2020). Libraries were prepared through the immunoSEQ multiplex PCR assay. TCRdb obtained this table from immuneACCESS and retained in-frame rearrangements with V and J assigned. These tables miss some clones; where compared with another copy, unresolved V genes account for less than half of the shortfall, and the remainder is unexplained. This sample gives under 300,000 clones in total; approximately 88% of them show up just once. The top ten clonotypes cover approximately 0.8% of the sample. Material: peripheral blood. The receptor source for this set is a woman in her thirties with acute or convalescent COVID-19.

This rearrangement joins TRBV15 to TRBJ2-7; D is uncertain. The germline V gene encodes CDR1 LNHNV and CDR2 YYDKDF (reference sequence). The CDR3 sequence is 14 residues long. Trimming pared 1 base from V and 5 bases from J, leaving 12 bases between. In nucleotides, the CDR3 is TGTGCCACCAGCAGAGGATTGGAGCCGGACGAGCAGTACTTC. It codes for CATSRGLEPDEQYF.

The CDR3 DNA is TGTGCCAGCAGCTTGTTAGGGGTCGAAGTGGAGACCCAGTACTTC. Its translation is CASSLLGVEVETQYF. This sequence joins TRBV5-4 and TRBJ2-5; TRBD1 might be the D (5 bases). The CDR3 is 15 residues long. Germline-derived CDR1 and CDR2 are SGHNT and YYREEE (reference sequence). V was clipped by 1 base and J by 5 bases, with 15 bases between them.

V and J are TRBV5-6 and TRBJ2-1; possible D gene TRBD2, 6 bases. The CDR3 is 15 residues long. V shed 0 bases and J shed 2 bases, with 9 bases lying between them. Germline V CDR1 and CDR2: SGHDT, YYEEEE. The CDR3 DNA reads as TGTGCCAGCAGCTTGGTCGGGGGACCCTACAATGAGCAGTTCTTC. It yields the protein CASSLVGGPYNEQFF.

The chain combines TRBV6-5 with TRBJ2-7; tentatively, D is TRBD2 (6 bases). In germline, CDR1 is MNHEY, CDR2 SVGAGI. V gave up 6 bases and J gave up 3 bases, with 15 bases separating them. CDR3 length: 14 residues. The CDR3: CASSFSGGIYEQYF. The CDR3, as DNA: TGTGCCAGCAGCTTTAGCGGAGGGATCTACGAGCAGTACTTC.